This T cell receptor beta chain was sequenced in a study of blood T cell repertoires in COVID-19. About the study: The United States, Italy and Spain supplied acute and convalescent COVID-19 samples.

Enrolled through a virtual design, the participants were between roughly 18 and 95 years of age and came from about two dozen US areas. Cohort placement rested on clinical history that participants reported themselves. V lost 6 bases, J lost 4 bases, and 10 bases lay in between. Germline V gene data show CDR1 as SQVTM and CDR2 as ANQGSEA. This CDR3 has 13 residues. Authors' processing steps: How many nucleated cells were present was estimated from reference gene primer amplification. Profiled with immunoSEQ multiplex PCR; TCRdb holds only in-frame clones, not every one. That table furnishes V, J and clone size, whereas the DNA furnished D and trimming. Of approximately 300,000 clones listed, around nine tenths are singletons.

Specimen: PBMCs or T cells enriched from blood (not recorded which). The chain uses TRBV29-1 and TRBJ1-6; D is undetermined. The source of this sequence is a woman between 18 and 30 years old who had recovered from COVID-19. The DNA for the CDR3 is TGCAGCGTACAATGGGCTTATAATTCACCCCTCCACTTT. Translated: CSVQWAYNSPLHF.